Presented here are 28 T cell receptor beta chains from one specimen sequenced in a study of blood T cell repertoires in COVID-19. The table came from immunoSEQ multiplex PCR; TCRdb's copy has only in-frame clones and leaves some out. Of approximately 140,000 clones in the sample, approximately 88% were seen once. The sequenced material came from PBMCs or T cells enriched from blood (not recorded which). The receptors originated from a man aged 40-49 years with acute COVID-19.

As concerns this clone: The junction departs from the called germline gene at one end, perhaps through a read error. CDR3 loop: CASTQRGSGNTIYF. CDR3 coding DNA: TGTGCCAGCACCCAAAGGGGCTCTGGAAACACCATATATTTT. The chain employs TRBV4-2 and TRBJ1-3; tentatively, D is TRBD1 (5 bases). This CDR3 contains 14 residues. Germline V gives CDR1 LGHNA, CDR2 YNFKEQ.

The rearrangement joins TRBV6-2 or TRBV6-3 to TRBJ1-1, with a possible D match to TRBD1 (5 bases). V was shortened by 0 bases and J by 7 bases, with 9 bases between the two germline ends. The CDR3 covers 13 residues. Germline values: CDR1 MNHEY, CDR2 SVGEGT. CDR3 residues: CASSYSKRGEAFF. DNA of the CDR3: TGTGCCAGCAGTTACTCGAAAAGGGGTGAAGCTTTCTTT.

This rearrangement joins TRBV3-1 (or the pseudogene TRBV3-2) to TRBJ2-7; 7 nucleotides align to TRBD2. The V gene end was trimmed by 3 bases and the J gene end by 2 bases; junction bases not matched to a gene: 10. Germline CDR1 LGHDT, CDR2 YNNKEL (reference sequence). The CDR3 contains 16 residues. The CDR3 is CASSHFSTSRTYEQYF. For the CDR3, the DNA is TGTGCCAGCAGCCATTTTTCGACTAGCAGGACCTACGAGCAGTACTTC.

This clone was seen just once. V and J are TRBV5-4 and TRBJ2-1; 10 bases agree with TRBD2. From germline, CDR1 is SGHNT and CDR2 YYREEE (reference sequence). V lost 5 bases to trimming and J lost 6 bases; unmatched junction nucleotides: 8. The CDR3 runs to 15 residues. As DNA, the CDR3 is TGTGCCAGCAGAGAGGGACTAGCGAACTTCAATGAGCAGTTCTTC. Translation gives CASREGLANFNEQFF.

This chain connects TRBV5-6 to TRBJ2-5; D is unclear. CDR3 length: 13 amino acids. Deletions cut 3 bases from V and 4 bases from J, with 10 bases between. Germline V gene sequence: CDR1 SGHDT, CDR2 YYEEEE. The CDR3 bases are TGTGCCAGCAGCTCTGAGATCTTAGAGACCCAGTACTTC. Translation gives CASSSEILETQYF.

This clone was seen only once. CDR3 loop: CASSESGDRYNEQFF. In DNA form, the CDR3 reads TGCGCCAGCAGTGAGTCGGGGGACAGATACAATGAGCAGTTCTTC. The chain combines TRBV10-1 with TRBJ2-1, with 7 positions matching TRBD1. The CDR3 has 15 residues. The J segment lost 4 bases and the V segment lost 0 bases, leaving 3 bases of the junction unmatched. Germline CDR1 WNHNN, CDR2 SYGVQD (reference sequence).

The CDR3 nucleotides are TGTGCCACATACCCTTCGGGACAGAGCACAGATACGCAGTATTTT. Translated, it gives CATYPSGQSTDTQYF. This chain uses TRBV28 with TRBJ2-3, with 7 bases aligning to TRBD1. V trimming: 10 bases; J trimming: 0 bases; junction bases outside the gene matches: 10. CDR1 MDHEN and CDR2 SYDVKM come from the germline V gene. This CDR3 has 15 amino acids.

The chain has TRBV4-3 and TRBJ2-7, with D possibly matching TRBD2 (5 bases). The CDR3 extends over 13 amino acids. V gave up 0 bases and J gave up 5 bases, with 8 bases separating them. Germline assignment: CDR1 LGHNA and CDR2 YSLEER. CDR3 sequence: CASSQEERDEQYF. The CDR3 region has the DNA TGCGCCAGCAGCCAAGAGGAGAGGGACGAGCAGTACTTC.

CDR3: CASSFLAGSYNEQFF. In DNA form, the CDR3 reads TGTGCCAGCAGCTTCCTAGCGGGTAGTTACAATGAGCAGTTCTTC. This chain links TRBV7-9 with TRBJ2-1; TRBD2 agrees at 8 bases. Germline CDR1 reads SEHNR; CDR2 reads FQNEAQ (reference sequence). CDR3 length: 15 amino acids. Trimming took 3 bases from V and 4 from J; bases not matched to a gene: 5.

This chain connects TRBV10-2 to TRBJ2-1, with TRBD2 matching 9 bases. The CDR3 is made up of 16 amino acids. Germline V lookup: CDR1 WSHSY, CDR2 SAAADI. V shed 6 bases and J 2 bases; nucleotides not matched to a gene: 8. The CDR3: CASRWSGRFAYNEQFF. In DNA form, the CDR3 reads TGCGCCAGCAGATGGAGCGGGAGGTTCGCCTACAATGAGCAGTTCTTC.

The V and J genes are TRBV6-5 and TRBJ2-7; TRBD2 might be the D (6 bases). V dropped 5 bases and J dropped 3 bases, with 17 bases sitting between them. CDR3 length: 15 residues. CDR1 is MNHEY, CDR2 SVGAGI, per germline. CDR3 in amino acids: CASSRGGLPFYEQYF. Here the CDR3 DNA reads TGTGCCAGCAGTCGTGGGGGACTTCCTTTCTACGAGCAGTACTTC.

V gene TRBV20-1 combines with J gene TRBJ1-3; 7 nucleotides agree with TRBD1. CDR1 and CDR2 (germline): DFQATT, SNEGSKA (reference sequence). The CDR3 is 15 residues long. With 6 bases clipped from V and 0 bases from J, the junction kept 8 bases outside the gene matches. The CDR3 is CSASRTGYSGNTIYF. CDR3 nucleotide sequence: TGCAGTGCCAGTCGGACAGGCTACTCTGGAAACACCATATATTTT.

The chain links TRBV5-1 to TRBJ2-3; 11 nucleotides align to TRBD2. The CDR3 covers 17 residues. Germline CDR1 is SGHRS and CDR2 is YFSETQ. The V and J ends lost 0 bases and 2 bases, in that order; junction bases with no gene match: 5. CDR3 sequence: CASSLGLAGPITDTQYF. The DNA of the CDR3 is TGCGCCAGCAGCTTGGGACTAGCGGGACCGATCACAGATACGCAGTATTTT.

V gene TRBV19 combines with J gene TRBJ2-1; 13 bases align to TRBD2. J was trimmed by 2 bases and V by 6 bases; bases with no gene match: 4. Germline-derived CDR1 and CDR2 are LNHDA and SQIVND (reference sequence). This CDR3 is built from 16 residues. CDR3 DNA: TGTGCCAGTAGCGTCGGGACTAGCGGGGCCTACAATGAGCAGTTCTTC. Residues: CASSVGTSGAYNEQFF.

The CDR3 here is CASSSPTGNNEKLFF. DNA for the CDR3: TGTGCCAGTAGTAGCCCGACAGGGAATAATGAAAAACTGTTTTTT. The rearrangement uses TRBV19 and TRBJ1-4; TRBD1 matches 7 bases. Trimming at V came to 4 bases and at J to 4 bases, leaving 6 bases not matched to a gene. This CDR3 region has 15 residues. Looked up from germline, CDR1 is LNHDA and CDR2 is SQIVND (reference sequence).

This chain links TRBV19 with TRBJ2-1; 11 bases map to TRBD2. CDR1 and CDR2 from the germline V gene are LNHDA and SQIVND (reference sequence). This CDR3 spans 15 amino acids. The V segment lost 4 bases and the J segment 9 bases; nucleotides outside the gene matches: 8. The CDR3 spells CASSKTSGVGAEQFF. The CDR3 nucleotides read TGTGCCAGTAGTAAGACTAGCGGGGTCGGCGCTGAGCAGTTCTTC.

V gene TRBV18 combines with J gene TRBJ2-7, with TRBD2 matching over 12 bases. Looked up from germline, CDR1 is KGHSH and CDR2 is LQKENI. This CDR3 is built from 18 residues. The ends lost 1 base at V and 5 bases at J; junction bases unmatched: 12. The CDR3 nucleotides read TGTGCCAGCTCACCACTTTACCTAGCGGGAGGGTCTCCGGACGAGCAGTACTTC. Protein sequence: CASSPLYLAGGSPDEQYF.

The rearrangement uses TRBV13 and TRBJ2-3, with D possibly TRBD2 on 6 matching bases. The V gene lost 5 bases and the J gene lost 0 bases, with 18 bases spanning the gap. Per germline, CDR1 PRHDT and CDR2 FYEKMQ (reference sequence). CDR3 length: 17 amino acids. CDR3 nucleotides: TGTGCCAGCAGCCCACTAGCTTACCTCACTAGCACAGATACGCAGTATTTT. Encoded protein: CASSPLAYLTSTDTQYF.

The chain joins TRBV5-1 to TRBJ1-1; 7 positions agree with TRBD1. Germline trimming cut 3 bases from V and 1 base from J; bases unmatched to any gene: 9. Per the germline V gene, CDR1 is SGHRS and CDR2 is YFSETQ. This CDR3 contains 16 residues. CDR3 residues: CASSSGPGQQNTEAFF. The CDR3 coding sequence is TGCGCCAGCAGCTCGGGGCCGGGACAGCAGAACACTGAAGCTTTCTTT.

The CDR3 region has the DNA TGTGCCAGCTCACCGGGGGACAGGGGACAGCCCCAGCATTTT. Its protein product is CASSPGDRGQPQHF. This rearrangement joins TRBV18 to TRBJ1-5; 10 bases match TRBD1. There are 14 residues in the CDR3. CDR1 and CDR2 from the germline V gene are KGHSH and LQKENI. Trimming cost V 3 bases and J 7 bases; bases outside gene matches: 3.

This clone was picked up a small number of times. The CDR3 DNA is TGTGCCATCAGTGAGAGCGGGACATCGGAAAAACTGTTTTTT. Translating it yields CAISESGTSEKLFF. This chain connects TRBV10-3 to TRBJ1-4; D is possibly TRBD1 (6 bases). Germline values: CDR1 ENHRY, CDR2 SYGVKD. The length of the CDR3 is 14 residues. Trimming pared 2 bases from V and 8 bases from J, leaving 12 bases between.

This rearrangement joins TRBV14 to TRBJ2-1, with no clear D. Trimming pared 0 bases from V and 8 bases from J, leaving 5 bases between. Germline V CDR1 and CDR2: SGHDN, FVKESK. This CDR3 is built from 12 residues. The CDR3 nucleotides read TGTGCCAGCAGCCAAGATTCTCATGAGCAGTTCTTC. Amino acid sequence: CASSQDSHEQFF.

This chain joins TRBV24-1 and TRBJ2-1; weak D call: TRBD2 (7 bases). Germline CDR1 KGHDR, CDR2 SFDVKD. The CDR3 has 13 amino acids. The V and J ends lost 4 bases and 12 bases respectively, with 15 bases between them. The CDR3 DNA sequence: TGTGCCACCAGTGAATCCGTTAGGGGGGGGCAGTTCTTC. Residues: CATSESVRGGQFF.

The CDR3 protein is CASSQRTGDEQFF. CDR3 coding DNA: TGTGCCAGTAGCCAACGTACGGGGGATGAGCAGTTCTTC. The rearrangement uses TRBV19 and TRBJ2-1; TRBD2 is a possible D gene (6 bases). Trimming removed 6 bases from V and 8 bases from J, with 14 bases in between. From germline, CDR1 is LNHDA and CDR2 SQIVND (reference sequence). This CDR3 spans 13 amino acids.

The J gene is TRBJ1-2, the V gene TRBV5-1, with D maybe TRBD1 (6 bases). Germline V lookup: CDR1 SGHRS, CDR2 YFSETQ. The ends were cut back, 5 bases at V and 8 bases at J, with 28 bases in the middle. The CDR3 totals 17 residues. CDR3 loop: CASSSRQASNTVGGYTF. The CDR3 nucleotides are TGCGCCAGCAGTTCGCGACAGGCCTCGAACACGGTTGGAGGCTACACCTTC.

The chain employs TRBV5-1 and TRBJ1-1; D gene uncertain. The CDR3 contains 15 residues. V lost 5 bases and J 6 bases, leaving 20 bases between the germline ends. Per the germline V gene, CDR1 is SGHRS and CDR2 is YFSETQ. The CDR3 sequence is CASSRVEGGYSEAFF. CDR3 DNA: TGCGCCAGCAGTAGGGTAGAGGGAGGATACTCTGAAGCTTTCTTT.

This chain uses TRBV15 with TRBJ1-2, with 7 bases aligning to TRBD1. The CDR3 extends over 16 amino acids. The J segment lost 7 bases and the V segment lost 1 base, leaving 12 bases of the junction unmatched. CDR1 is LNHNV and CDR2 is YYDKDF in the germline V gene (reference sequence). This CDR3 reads CATSRVGGRGSLGYTF. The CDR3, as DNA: TGTGCCACCAGCAGAGTGGGCGGCAGGGGGTCTCTTGGCTACACCTTC. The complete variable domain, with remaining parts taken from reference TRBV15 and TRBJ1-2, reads DAMVIQNPRYQVTQFGKPVTLSCSQTLNHNVMYWYQQKSSQAPKLLFHYYDKDFNNEADTPDNFQSRRPNTSFCFLDIRSPGLGDTAMYLCATSRVGGRGSLGYTFGSGTRLTVV.

The CDR3 protein is CASSLVGQGFNEQYF. The DNA for the CDR3 is TGTGCCAGCAGCTTGGTTGGACAGGGGTTCAACGAGCAGTACTTC. The J gene is TRBJ2-7, the V gene TRBV5-6; TRBD1 matches at 9 bases. The germline V gene encodes CDR1 SGHDT and CDR2 YYEEEE. V lost 0 bases, J lost 5 bases, and 6 bases stayed unmatched. The CDR3 contains 15 residues.